This entry is about one TCR beta chain. As yet, its antigen is unknown. TCRdb ran MiXCR on the 5' RACE reads and lists one entry per CDR3 protein. The sample yields fewer than 150,000 distinct CDR3 sequences, about 20% seen once. The sample comes from a study of T-cell memory formation after mild COVID-19. Study-wide points: CD4/CD8 balance characterized clones contracting day 15 to 85, and CD4+ skew characterized later expanders.

CDR1 and CDR2 from the germline V gene are SGHRS and YFSETQ. The ends were cut back, 4 bases at V and 0 bases at J, with 17 bases in the middle. The CDR3 runs to 17 residues. The clonotype comes from a man aged 18-30 years who had mild COVID-19 (a few samples of this study predate the infection). Cell type and time point are not known. Sequencing used PBMCs or a T cell subset sorted from them (not recorded which). V is TRBV5-1 and J is TRBJ2-1, with D hard to call. Written as DNA, the CDR3 is TGCGCCAGCAGCAAAGGTAGTGGGTTAAGCTCCTACAATGAGCAGTTCTTC. Amino acids: CASSKGSGLSSYNEQFF.